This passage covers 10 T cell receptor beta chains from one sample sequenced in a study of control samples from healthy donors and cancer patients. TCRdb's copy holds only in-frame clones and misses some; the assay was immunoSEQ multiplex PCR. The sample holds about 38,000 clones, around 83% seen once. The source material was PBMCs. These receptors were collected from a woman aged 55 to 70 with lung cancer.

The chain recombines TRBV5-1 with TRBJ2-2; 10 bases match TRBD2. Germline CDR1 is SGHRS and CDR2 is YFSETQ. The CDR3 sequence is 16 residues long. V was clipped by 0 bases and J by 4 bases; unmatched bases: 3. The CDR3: CASSLGSGGTTGELFF. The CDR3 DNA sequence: TGCGCCAGCAGCTTGGGTAGCGGGGGGACCACCGGGGAGCTGTTTTTT.

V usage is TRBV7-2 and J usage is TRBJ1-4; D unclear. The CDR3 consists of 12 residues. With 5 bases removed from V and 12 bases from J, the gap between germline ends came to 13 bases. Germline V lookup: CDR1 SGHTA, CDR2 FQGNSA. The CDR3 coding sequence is TGTGCCAGCAGCAAGGGAGAGGAGGAACTGTTTTTT. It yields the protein CASSKGEEELFF.

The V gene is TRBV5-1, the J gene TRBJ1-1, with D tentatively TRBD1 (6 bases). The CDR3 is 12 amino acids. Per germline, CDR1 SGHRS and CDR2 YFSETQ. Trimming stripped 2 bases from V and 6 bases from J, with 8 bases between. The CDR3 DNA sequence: TGCGCCAGCAGCTTCGGACAGTCTGAAGCTTTCTTT. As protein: CASSFGQSEAFF.

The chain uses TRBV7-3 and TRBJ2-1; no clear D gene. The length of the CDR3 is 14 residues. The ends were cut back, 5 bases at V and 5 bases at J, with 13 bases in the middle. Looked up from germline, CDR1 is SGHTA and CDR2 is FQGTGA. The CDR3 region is CASSPWVFNNEQFF. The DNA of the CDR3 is TGTGCCAGCAGCCCCTGGGTCTTTAACAATGAGCAGTTCTTC.

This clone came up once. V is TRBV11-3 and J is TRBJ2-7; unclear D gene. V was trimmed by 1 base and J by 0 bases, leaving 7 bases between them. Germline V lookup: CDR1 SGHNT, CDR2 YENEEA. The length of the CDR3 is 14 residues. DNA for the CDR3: TGTGCCAGCAGCTTAGCGCTACACTCCTACGAGCAGTACTTC. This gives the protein CASSLALHSYEQYF.

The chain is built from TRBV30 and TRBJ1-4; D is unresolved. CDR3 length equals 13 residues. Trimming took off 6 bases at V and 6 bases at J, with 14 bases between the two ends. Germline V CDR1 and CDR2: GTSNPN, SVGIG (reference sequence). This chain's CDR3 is CACSQSRDEKLFF. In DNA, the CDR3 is TGTGCCTGTTCACAGTCGAGGGATGAAAAACTGTTTTTT.

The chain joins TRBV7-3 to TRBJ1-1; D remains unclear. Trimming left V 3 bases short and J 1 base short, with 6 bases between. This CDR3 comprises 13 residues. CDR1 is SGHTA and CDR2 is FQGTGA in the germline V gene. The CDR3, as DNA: TGTGCCAGCAGCTTTTCTACGAACACTGAAGCTTTCTTT. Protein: CASSFSTNTEAFF.

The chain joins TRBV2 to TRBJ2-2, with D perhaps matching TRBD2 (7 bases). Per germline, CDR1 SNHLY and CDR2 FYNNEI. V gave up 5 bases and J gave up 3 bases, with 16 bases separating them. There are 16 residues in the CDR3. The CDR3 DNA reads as TGTGCCAGCAGTCGGGGGCTAGCGGAAGACACCGGGGAGCTGTTTTTT. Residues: CASSRGLAEDTGELFF.

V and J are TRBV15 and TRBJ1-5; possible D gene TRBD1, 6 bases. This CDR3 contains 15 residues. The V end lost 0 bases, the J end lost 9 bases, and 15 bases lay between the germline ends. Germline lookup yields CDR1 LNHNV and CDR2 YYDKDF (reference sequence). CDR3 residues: CATSRDRGAGPPQHF. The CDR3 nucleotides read TGTGCCACCAGCAGAGATCGGGGGGCGGGTCCGCCCCAGCATTTT.

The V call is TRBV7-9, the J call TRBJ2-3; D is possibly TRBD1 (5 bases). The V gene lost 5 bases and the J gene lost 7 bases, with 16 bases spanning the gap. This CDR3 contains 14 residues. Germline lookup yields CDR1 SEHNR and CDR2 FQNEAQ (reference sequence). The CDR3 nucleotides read TGTGCCAGCAGCATTACAGGACCTCCCCATACGCAGTATTTT. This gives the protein CASSITGPPHTQYF.